A selection of T cell receptor beta chains follows, all from one sample in a study of blood T cells in healthy people across ages. TCRdb reprocessed the 5' RACE reads with MiXCR, giving one entry per CDR3 protein. Of 660,000 or so distinct CDR3 sequences listed, 45% to 65% are singletons. Sequenced: blood. These receptors were obtained from a man aged 60 to 69 in good health. CDR3s include the opening cysteine and the closing phenylalanine or tryptophan. The D gene is left open where the match is weak. Size is stated for part of the rows, as once, few or many counts, or as a class when the clone is expanded.

>-|-|TRBV10-3|TRBJ2-7
CAISGGGPYNEQYF
TGTGCCATCAGTGGAGGGGGGCCCTATAATGAGCAGTACTTC
>-|-|TRBV9|TRBJ2-1
CASSTRGSGYNEQFF
TGTGCCAGCAGCACCCGCGGGTCGGGCTACAATGAGCAGTTCTTC
>few|-|TRBV20-1|TRBJ2-7
CSARSRVGPYEQYF
TGCAGTGCTAGATCCCGGGTAGGGCCCTACGAGCAGTACTTC
>-|-|TRBV3-1|TRBJ2-7
CASMMRGSNYEQYF
TGTGCCAGCATGATGAGGGGGTCCAATTACGAGCAGTACTTC
>-|-|TRBV4-1|TRBJ2-7
CASSQVVHEGGDNLQYF
TGCGCCAGCAGCCAAGTAGTCCATGAGGGGGGGGACAACCTTCAGTACTTC
>-|TRBD1|TRBV20-1|TRBJ2-3
CSATSGQGSADTQYF
TGCAGTGCTACCTCGGGACAGGGAAGCGCAGATACGCAGTATTTT
>-|-|TRBV20-1|TRBJ2-7
CSARDAGDSLGNEQYF
TGCAGTGCTAGAGATGCGGGGGACAGCCTTGGTAACGAGCAGTACTTC
>-|-|TRBV21-1|TRBJ1-2
CASSGAPGDCNYGYTF
TGTGCCAGCAGCGGGGCCCCAGGAGACTGTAACTATGGCTACACCTTC
>once|-|TRBV4-1|TRBJ2-3
CASATLTDTQYF
TGCGCCAGCGCGACATTAACAGATACGCAGTATTTT
>-|-|TRBV20-1|TRBJ2-2
CSARVWGAGELFF
TGCAGTGCTAGAGTGTGGGGAGCCGGGGAGCTGTTTTTT
>-|TRBD1|TRBV6-6|TRBJ1-4
CASSYGQGGELNEKLFF
TGTGCCAGCAGTTATGGACAGGGCGGTGAGCTTAATGAAAAACTGTTTTTT
>few|-|TRBV12-3/TRBV12-4|TRBJ2-6
CASNPGVSGANVLTF
TGTGCCAGCAACCCGGGGGTGTCTGGGGCCAACGTCCTGACTTTC
>-|TRBD2|TRBV27|TRBJ2-7
CASRLAGGHYEQYF
TGTGCCAGCAGGCTAGCGGGGGGGCACTACGAGCAGTACTTC
>-|-|TRBV4-2|TRBJ2-1
CASSQEGRGKGFF
TGTGCCAGCAGCCAAGAGGGGCGGGGTAAGGGGTTCTTC
>-|TRBD1|TRBV12-3/TRBV12-4|TRBJ2-5
CASSRGQGARGETQYF
TGTGCCAGCAGTCGGGGACAGGGGGCTCGAGGAGAGACCCAGTACTTC
>once|-|TRBV11-2|TRBJ2-1
CASSSTGAYRGAYNEQFF
TGTGCCAGCAGCTCGACAGGGGCGTACCGGGGGGCCTACAATGAGCAGTTCTTC
>-|-|TRBV20-1|TRBJ2-7
CSVGGGQRYEQYF
TGCAGTGTAGGAGGGGGCCAACGCTACGAGCAGTACTTC
>-|TRBD1|TRBV9|TRBJ2-7
CASSPQISGGAGSYEQYF
TGTGCCAGCAGCCCTCAGATATCAGGGGGCGCAGGCTCCTACGAGCAGTACTTC
>-|TRBD1|TRBV15|TRBJ2-5
CATSRWDSQETQYF
TGTGCCACCAGCAGATGGGACAGTCAAGAGACCCAGTACTTC
>-|-|TRBV11-2|TRBJ1-1
CASSGSCEAFF
TGTGCCAGCAGCGGCTCCTGCGAAGCTTTCTTT
>-|-|TRBV2|TRBJ2-7
CAGSEVTGSEQYF
TGTGCCGGCAGTGAAGTAACAGGGAGCGAGCAGTACTTC
>-|TRBD2|TRBV7-9|TRBJ2-5
CASSFGLAGPPYF
TGTGCCAGCAGCTTTGGACTAGCGGGTCCCCCGTACTTC
>-|-|TRBV20-1|TRBJ2-7
CSATRSSEQYF
TGCAGTGCTACCCGGAGTTCCGAGCAGTACTTC
>-|TRBD1|TRBV20-1|TRBJ1-2
CSARDVGTGDGCGYTF
TGCAGTGCTAGAGATGTAGGGACAGGGGACGGGTGTGGCTACACCTTC
>few|TRBD1|TRBV12-3/TRBV12-4|TRBJ2-5
CATVKGGQGQETQYF
TGTGCCACCGTGAAGGGGGGACAGGGTCAAGAGACCCAGTACTTC
>once|-|TRBV12-3/TRBV12-4|TRBJ2-5
CASSLGALETQYF
TGTGCCAGCAGTTTAGGGGCCTTAGAGACCCAGTACTTC
>-|-|TRBV5-1|TRBJ2-5
CASSFFPGNIQETQYF
TGCGCCAGCAGCTTCTTTCCAGGGAACATACAAGAGACCCAGTACTTC
>-|TRBD2|TRBV4-1|TRBJ2-5
CASSYGSGGKTGTQYF
TGCGCCAGCAGCTATGGGAGCGGGGGAAAAACAGGGACCCAGTACTTC
>-|TRBD2|TRBV20-1|TRBJ2-3
CSARALTGGLTDTQYF
TGCAGTGCTAGAGCCCTAACGGGGGGGCTAACAGATACGCAGTATTTT
>-|-|TRBV20-1|TRBJ1-1
CSARDWGRMNTEAFF
TGCAGTGCTAGAGATTGGGGCAGGATGAACACTGAAGCTTTCTTT
>-|TRBD2|TRBV9|TRBJ2-5
CASSVRTSGGQETQYF
TGTGCCAGCAGCGTTAGGACTAGCGGGGGCCAAGAGACCCAGTACTTC
>-|TRBD2|TRBV7-9|TRBJ2-3
CASSFGGGGPGDTQYF
TGTGCCAGCAGCTTCGGCGGCGGGGGGCCGGGTGATACGCAGTATTTT
>-|-|TRBV3-1|TRBJ2-5
CASSQGVAEQETQYF
TGTGCCAGCAGCCAAGGGGTGGCGGAACAAGAGACCCAGTACTTC
>-|-|TRBV5-1|TRBJ2-2
CASSLDVSLNTGELFF
TGCGCCAGCAGCTTGGATGTTAGCTTGAACACCGGGGAGCTGTTTTTT
>many|-|TRBV20-1|TRBJ1-1
CSAESNTEAFF
TGCAGTGCCGAGTCGAACACTGAAGCTTTCTTT
>-|-|TRBV12-3/TRBV12-4|TRBJ2-3
CASSFSRGREVADTQYF
TGTGCCAGCAGTTTCTCGCGCGGCAGGGAGGTTGCAGATACGCAGTATTTT
>-|TRBD2|TRBV4-1|TRBJ2-1
CASSQAGLARVLEQFF
TGCGCCAGCAGCCAAGCGGGACTAGCGCGGGTTTTGGAGCAGTTCTTC
>-|-|TRBV5-1|TRBJ1-6
CASSLGVNNSPLHF
TGCGCCAGCAGCTTGGGGGTAAATAATTCACCCCTCCACTTT
>-|TRBD1|TRBV2|TRBJ2-2
CASNGGQANTGELFF
TGTGCCAGCAACGGGGGACAGGCAAACACCGGGGAGCTGTTTTTT
>-|-|TRBV12-3/TRBV12-4|TRBJ2-5
CASSVVGAETQYF
TGTGCCAGCAGTGTAGTCGGGGCAGAGACCCAGTACTTC
>-|-|TRBV15|TRBJ2-7
CATSRDRGRGYEQYF
TGTGCCACCAGCAGAGATCGGGGCAGGGGCTATGAGCAGTACTTC
>-|-|TRBV7-2|TRBJ1-1
CASSPNLGLPMNTEAFF
TGTGCCAGCAGCCCAAACCTCGGCCTCCCCATGAACACTGAAGCTTTCTTT
>-|-|TRBV4-1|TRBJ2-7
CASSQDGVYEQYF
TGCGCCAGCAGCCAAGACGGAGTCTACGAGCAGTACTTC
>-|TRBD1|TRBV5-1|TRBJ1-4
CARNSTGGKEEKLFF
TGCGCCAGGAACTCTACAGGGGGCAAAGAGGAAAAACTGTTTTTT
>few|TRBD1|TRBV5-1|TRBJ2-2
CASSPAGGSNTGELFF
TGCGCCAGCAGCCCTGCAGGGGGATCGAACACCGGGGAGCTGTTTTTT
>-|TRBD1|TRBV12-3/TRBV12-4|TRBJ1-2
CASSFSDRDYGYTF
TGTGCCAGCAGTTTCAGCGACAGGGACTATGGCTACACCTTC
>-|-|TRBV5-1|TRBJ2-2
CASSSTWGIDTGELFF
TGCGCCAGCAGCTCAACATGGGGAATAGACACCGGGGAGCTGTTTTTT
>-|TRBD1|TRBV10-3|TRBJ2-1
CAISITTGEIRNEQFF
TGTGCCATCAGCATAACGACAGGGGAGATTCGCAATGAGCAGTTCTTC
>-|TRBD1|TRBV7-9|TRBJ2-3
CASSRGTGRTDTQYF
TGTGCCAGCAGCCGTGGGACAGGGCGGACAGATACGCAGTATTTT
>-|-|TRBV3-1|TRBJ2-5
CASSQDRGRWETQYF
TGTGCCAGCAGCCAAGATCGGGGACGATGGGAGACCCAGTACTTC
>-|-|TRBV27|TRBJ1-2
CASSFGGAGEIGGYTF
TGTGCCAGCAGTTTCGGTGGGGCAGGGGAGATTGGGGGCTACACCTTC
>-|TRBD2|TRBV7-2|TRBJ2-1
CASSPKRGGQYNEQFF
TGTGCCAGCAGCCCCAAGCGGGGGGGCCAGTACAATGAGCAGTTCTTC